This TCR beta chain appears in the sequencing data of a study of blood T cells in healthy people across ages. Sample-barcoded 5' priming and a J-beta primer mix drove a second PCR of roughly 7 to 11 cycles. A single record per CDR3 protein comes from TCRdb applying MiXCR to the 5' RACE reads. The data contain approximately 850,000 distinct CDR3 sequences, roughly 60% of them singletons. Germline loops: CDR1 MNHEY, CDR2 SVGAGI. The CDR3 loop spans 11 amino acids. Losses at the gene ends were 8 bases for V and 8 bases for J; bases not matched to a gene: 3. The clonotype originates from a man aged 25 to 45 in good health. The specimen sequenced was blood. The V and J genes are TRBV6-5 and TRBJ2-1, with 7 bases identical to TRBD1. The DNA of the CDR3 is TGTGCCAGCCGACAGGGCTATGAGCAGTTCTTC. This encodes CASRQGYEQFF.